Sequencing of this TCR beta chain was carried out in a study of T cell repertoires in cytomegalovirus infection. V shed 5 bases and J 1 base; nucleotides not matched to a gene: 4. The CDR3 totals 14 residues. Germline values: CDR1 SGHVS, CDR2 FQNEAQ. This clonotype was counted only a few times. Via MiXCR, TCRdb re-called the reads, giving one row per CDR3 protein. The sample holds around 490,000 distinct CDR3 sequences, around 27% seen once. The chain carries TRBV7-8 and TRBJ1-1; 7 nucleotides align to TRBD1. Sequences were obtained from PBMCs. The sequence was obtained from a human donor in good health (CMV status not recorded). Some clones in this sample may be carry-over from other donors' samples. CDR3 coding DNA: TGTGCCAGCAGCACAGGGGTGGCGAACACTGAAGCTTTCTTT. It is translated as CASSTGVANTEAFF.